The next 21 T cell receptor beta chains were all read from a single sample in a study of patients and donors after allogeneic stem cell transplantation. Using its own MiXCR run on the RT-PCR reads, TCRdb lists one record per CDR3 protein. The sample lists about 230,000 distinct CDR3 sequences, 13% to 15% occurring once. Sequences were obtained from blood, either unsorted or a sorted T cell fraction (not recorded which). These receptors were obtained from a human donor who was either an allogeneic HSCT recipient or a stem cell or donor lymphocyte infusion donor (not recorded which). It is not recorded whose cells these are; they may come from a transplant donor.

This clonotype was found many times. The chain carries TRBV4-3 and TRBJ2-2; no firm D call. This CDR3 region has 16 residues. Trimming removed 3 bases at V and 4 bases at J, with 15 bases between. Per germline, CDR1 LGHNA and CDR2 YSLEER. CDR3 nucleotides: TGCGCCAGCAGCCAGGTTGCAAAGCTCCTCACCGGGGAGCTGTTTTTT. Translating it yields CASSQVAKLLTGELFF.

This clonotype was picked up many times. The CDR3 here is CASSRDYTEQYF. As DNA, the CDR3 is TGCGCCAGCAGCCGGGACTATACGGAGCAGTACTTC. V gene TRBV5-1 combines with J gene TRBJ2-7; 7 bases agree with TRBD2. The length of the CDR3 is 12 residues. The ends lost 4 bases at V and 7 bases at J; junction bases unmatched: 5. Germline V gene data show CDR1 as SGHRS and CDR2 as YFSETQ.

Many counts were recorded for this clonotype. The chain is built from TRBV25-1 and TRBJ2-7, with D tentatively TRBD1 or TRBD2 (7 bases each). The ends were cut back, 6 bases at V and 7 bases at J, with 16 bases in the middle. This CDR3 comprises 13 residues. Germline loops: CDR1 MGHDK, CDR2 SYGVNS. The CDR3 DNA is TGTGCCAGCAGCGGTTACAGGGGAGGGGAGCAGTACTTC. Protein sequence: CASSGYRGGEQYF.

This clonotype was detected many times. The V and J genes are TRBV6-6 and TRBJ1-1; D might be TRBD1 (5 bases). CDR1 and CDR2 from the germline V gene are MNHNY and SVGAGI (reference sequence). The CDR3 is 13 residues long. The V gene lost 4 bases and the J gene lost 1 base, with 7 bases spanning the gap. The DNA for the CDR3 is TGTGCCAGCAGTTGGGACGCGAACACTGAAGCTTTCTTT. Translated, it gives CASSWDANTEAFF.

This clonotype was picked up many times. The rearrangement joins TRBV5-1 to TRBJ2-2; D possibly corresponds to TRBD2 (6 bases). The CDR3 length is 12 residues. V was pared by 7 bases and J by 6 bases, with 10 bases between. Germline-derived CDR1 and CDR2 are SGHRS and YFSETQ. In DNA form, the CDR3 reads TGCGCCAGCCGAGGAGGGTCCGGGGAGCTGTTTTTT. This encodes CASRGGSGELFF.

This clonotype has more than one count but fewer than ten. This chain links TRBV11-2 with TRBJ2-1, with 8 positions matching TRBD1. Losses at the gene ends were 6 bases for V and 6 bases for J; bases not matched to a gene: 4. The CDR3 spans 13 residues. CDR1 and CDR2 from the germline V gene are SGHAT and FQNNGV. The CDR3 DNA reads as TGTGCCAGCAGAAGACAGGGGCGCAATGAGCAGTTCTTC. It codes for CASRRQGRNEQFF. Based on the CDR3 plus reference TRBV11-2 and TRBJ2-1, the full variable domain is EAGVAQSPRYKIIEKRQSVAFWCNPISGHATLYWYQQILGQGPKLLIQFQNNGVVDDSQLPKDRFSAERLKGVDSTLKIQPAKLEDSAVYLCASRRQGRNEQFFGPGTRLTVL.

Many counts were recorded for this clonotype. The chain combines TRBV6-2 or TRBV6-3 with TRBJ2-1; no clear D gene. V was cut by 6 bases and J by 8 bases, with 8 bases left in between. The CDR3 runs 11 residues. Germline values: CDR1 MNHEY, CDR2 SVGEGT. CDR3 sequence: CASRRTDEQFF. The CDR3 DNA sequence: TGTGCCAGCAGACGTACCGATGAGCAGTTCTTC.

By share, this clonotype ranks as medium-sized. The rearrangement joins TRBV4-1 to TRBJ2-3; tentative D call: TRBD2 (6 bases). Germline loops: CDR1 MGHRA, CDR2 YSYEKL. V gave up 3 bases and J gave up 5 bases, with 18 bases separating them. There are 16 residues in the CDR3. The DNA for the CDR3 is TGCGCCAGCAGCCATGTTAGCGGACTACGGAAAGATACGCAGTATTTT. This gives the protein CASSHVSGLRKDTQYF.

The count of this clonotype is one. V usage is TRBV5-4 and J usage is TRBJ2-2, with D perhaps matching TRBD2 (6 bases). Trimming pared 0 bases from V and 0 bases from J, leaving 15 bases between. This CDR3 is 18 amino acids long. Germline V gene sequence: CDR1 SGHNT, CDR2 YYREEE (reference sequence). CDR3 residues: CASSLVRGGVTNTGELFF. CDR3 nucleotides: TGTGCCAGCAGCTTGGTTCGGGGAGGTGTGACGAACACCGGGGAGCTGTTTTTT.

V and J are TRBV27 and TRBJ2-1; 7 nucleotides line up with TRBD1. The CDR3 consists of 15 residues. CDR1 is MNHEY and CDR2 is SMNVEV in the germline V gene (reference sequence). The V gene end was trimmed by 7 bases and the J gene end by 7 bases; junction bases not matched to a gene: 13. The CDR3 reads CASTSQGILGNEQFF. In DNA, the CDR3 is TGTGCCAGCACCTCACAGGGGATTTTGGGAAATGAGCAGTTCTTC.

The sample holds a few counts of this clonotype. V usage is TRBV10-3 and J usage is TRBJ2-7; a possible D gene is TRBD1 (5 bases). Trimming pared 6 bases from V and 5 bases from J, leaving 11 bases between. Germline assignment: CDR1 ENHRY and CDR2 SYGVKD. This CDR3 is built from 12 residues. Written as DNA, the CDR3 is TGTGCCATCAGCGGTAACAGGAACGAGCAGTACTTC. It translates to CAISGNRNEQYF.

This chain connects TRBV5-4 to TRBJ2-3; D tentatively fits TRBD1 or TRBD2 (5 bases each). Germline CDR1 and CDR2: SGHNT and YYREEE (reference sequence). This CDR3 has 14 amino acids. Trimming took 4 bases from V and 1 from J, leaving 10 bases between them. The CDR3 DNA is TGTGCCAGCAGCCTGGGACGCCGCACAGATACGCAGTATTTT. Translating it yields CASSLGRRTDTQYF.

The sample holds many counts of this clonotype. The chain uses TRBV7-8 and TRBJ2-4; D not resolved. With 1 base removed from V and 0 bases from J, the gap between germline ends came to 7 bases. CDR3 length: 15 residues. Germline V gives CDR1 SGHVS, CDR2 FQNEAQ. CDR3: CASSLDTRAKNIQYF. The CDR3 DNA is TGTGCCAGCAGCTTAGACACCCGAGCCAAAAACATTCAGTACTTC.

The sample holds a few counts of this clonotype. The J gene is TRBJ2-4, the V gene TRBV10-2, with a possible D match to TRBD2 (6 bases). In germline, CDR1 is WSHSY, CDR2 SAAADI. V lost 2 bases, J lost 7 bases, and 15 bases lay in between. The CDR3 has 15 amino acids. CDR3 loop: CASSETGARENIQYF. CDR3 in DNA: TGCGCCAGCAGTGAGACCGGGGCCCGGGAGAACATTCAGTACTTC.

The rearrangement links TRBV19 to TRBJ2-1; 8 positions match TRBD1. V gave up 3 bases and J gave up 3 bases; unmatched junction bases: 7. This CDR3 has 16 residues. Germline CDR1 is LNHDA and CDR2 is SQIVND (reference sequence). Written as DNA, the CDR3 is TGTGCCAGTAGTATCAAGACAGGGGCGGTCTACAATGAGCAGTTCTTC. It encodes CASSIKTGAVYNEQFF.

The sample holds a few counts of this clonotype. The chain recombines TRBV20-1 with TRBJ2-1, with D uncertain. Trimming shortened V by 6 bases and J by 3 bases, and 15 bases separated the two germline ends. Germline V lookup: CDR1 DFQATT, CDR2 SNEGSKA (reference sequence). The CDR3 is made up of 14 amino acids. CDR3 nucleotide sequence: TGCAGTGCCCCCGCCGGATCCAACTACAATGAGCAGTTCTTC. It translates to CSAPAGSNYNEQFF.

This chain joins TRBV20-1 and TRBJ2-1, with 7 bases aligning to TRBD2. Germline V gene sequence: CDR1 DFQATT, CDR2 SNEGSKA (reference sequence). The V gene end was trimmed by 6 bases and the J gene end by 4 bases; junction bases not matched to a gene: 9. The CDR3 extends over 14 amino acids. CDR3 DNA sequence: TGCAGTGCCCACCCGGATAGCGGGTACAATGAGCAGTTCTTC. Translation: CSAHPDSGYNEQFF.

This clonotype came up a few times. This sequence joins TRBV6-1 and TRBJ2-5; TRBD2 matches 7 bases. Germline lookup yields CDR1 MNHNS and CDR2 SASEGT. The CDR3 length is 15 residues. Unmatched junction bases numbered 4, after V lost 2 bases and J lost 1 base. The CDR3 DNA is TGTGCCAGCAGTGAAATGGGGACTATCCAAGAGACCCAGTACTTC. Translating it yields CASSEMGTIQETQYF.

In its sample, this clonotype was seen a few times. The rearrangement joins TRBV29-1 to TRBJ2-7; 7 bases fit TRBD2. The V gene's germline CDR1 is SQVTM and CDR2 ANQGSEA. The CDR3 is 14 residues long. V shed 3 bases, J shed 1 base, and the junction held 6 bases outside the gene matches. The CDR3 loop is CSVEIARGSYEQYF. As DNA, the CDR3 is TGCAGCGTTGAGATAGCGCGGGGGTCCTACGAGCAGTACTTC.

The chain couples TRBV5-1 to TRBJ2-7; 12 bases align to TRBD2. Germline V gene data show CDR1 as SGHRS and CDR2 as YFSETQ. The V and J ends lost 4 bases and 12 bases, in that order; junction bases with no gene match: 14. This CDR3 has 15 residues. The CDR3 region is CASSPNSGTSGPRYF. The CDR3 DNA is TGCGCCAGCAGCCCCAACTCCGGGACTAGCGGGCCGCGGTACTTC. Supplemented by reference TRBV5-1 and TRBJ2-7, the full variable domain reads KAGVTQTPRYLIKTRGQQVTLSCSPISGHRSVSWYQQTPGQGLQFLFEYFSETQRNKGNFPGRFSGRQFSNSRSEMNVSTLELGDSALYLCASSPNSGTSGPRYFGPGTRLTVT.

This clonotype has a count of ten or more. This chain links TRBV4-1 with TRBJ2-1; D is ambiguous. The germline V gene encodes CDR1 MGHRA and CDR2 YSYEKL. The CDR3 is made up of 14 amino acids. V was trimmed by 1 base and J by 1 base, leaving 5 bases between them. The CDR3 region is CASSQGASYNEQFF. In nucleotides, the CDR3 is TGCGCCAGCAGCCAAGGCGCTTCCTACAATGAGCAGTTCTTC.